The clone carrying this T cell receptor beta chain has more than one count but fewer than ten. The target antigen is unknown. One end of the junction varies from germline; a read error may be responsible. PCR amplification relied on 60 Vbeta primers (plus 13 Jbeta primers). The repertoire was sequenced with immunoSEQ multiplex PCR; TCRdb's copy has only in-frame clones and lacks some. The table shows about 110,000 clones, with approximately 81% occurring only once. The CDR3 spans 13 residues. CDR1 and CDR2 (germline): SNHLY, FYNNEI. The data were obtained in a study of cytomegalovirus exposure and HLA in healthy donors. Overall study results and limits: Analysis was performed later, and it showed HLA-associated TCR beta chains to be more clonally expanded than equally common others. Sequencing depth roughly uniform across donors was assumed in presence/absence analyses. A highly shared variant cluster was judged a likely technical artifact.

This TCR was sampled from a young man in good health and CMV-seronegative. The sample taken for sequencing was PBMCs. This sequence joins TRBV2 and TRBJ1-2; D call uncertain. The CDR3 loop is CASNERPRKIYTF. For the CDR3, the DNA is TGTGCCAGCAATGAACGCCCCAGAAAAATCTACACCTTC.